A single sample gave rise to the 20 T cell receptor beta chains below, sequenced in a study of shared clonotypes between healthy human individuals. This table comes from immunoSEQ multiplex PCR, and its TCRdb copy is limited to in-frame clones, with some not included. The data show about 2.1 million clones, about 92% seen once. Naive CD8 cells lacked CD45RO and underwent positive selection for CCR7, leaving out terminally differentiated effector memory CD45RA+ cells. The sequenced material came from naive CD8+ T cells from PBMCs. The receptors originated from a man aged 18 to 29 in good health. Some clones in this sample may be carry-over from other donors' samples.

This chain connects TRBV7-9 to TRBJ2-3; D remains unclear. Germline V gives CDR1 SEHNR, CDR2 FQNEAQ (reference sequence). CDR3 length equals 13 residues. V dropped 6 bases and J dropped 0 bases, with 7 bases sitting between them. This chain's CDR3 is CASRSPSTDTQYF. Here the CDR3 DNA reads TGTGCCAGCAGGTCGCCGAGCACAGATACGCAGTATTTT.

The genes are TRBV4-1 and TRBJ1-1; the D gene is possibly TRBD1 (6 bases). The germline V gene encodes CDR1 MGHRA and CDR2 YSYEKL. CDR3 size: 15 residues. V was cut by 3 bases and J by 5 bases, with 16 bases left in between. The CDR3 spells CASSHRGEGKTEAFF. The CDR3 coding sequence is TGCGCCAGCAGCCACAGGGGAGAGGGAAAAACTGAAGCTTTCTTT.

The chain joins TRBV7-9 to TRBJ1-2; 7 bases align to TRBD1. CDR1 SEHNR and CDR2 FQNEAQ come from the germline V gene (reference sequence). The CDR3 totals 14 residues. V was clipped by 5 bases and J by 4 bases; unmatched bases: 7. The CDR3 reads CASSVTGTVYGYTF. CDR3 DNA sequence: TGTGCCAGCAGCGTAACAGGGACAGTCTATGGCTACACCTTC. Together with reference TRBV7-9 and TRBJ1-2, the CDR3 gives the full variable domain: DTGVSQNPRHKITKRGQNVTFRCDPISEHNRLYWYRQTLGQGPEFLTYFQNEAQLEKSRLLSDRFSAERPKGSFSTLEIQRTEQGDSAMYLCASSVTGTVYGYTFGSGTRLTVV.

V and J are TRBV7-3 and TRBJ2-6, with D uncertain. The ends were cut back, 5 bases at V and 4 bases at J, with 18 bases in the middle. The CDR3 totals 17 residues. Germline assignment: CDR1 SGHTA and CDR2 FQGTGA. CDR3 sequence reads: CASSPSGPFQGANVLTF. CDR3 nucleotide sequence: TGTGCCAGCAGCCCCTCGGGCCCTTTCCAGGGGGCCAACGTCCTGACTTTC.

The chain recombines TRBV6-5 with TRBJ1-2, with unresolved D. V was pared by 2 bases and J by 7 bases, with 8 bases between. In germline, CDR1 is MNHEY, CDR2 SVGAGI. The CDR3 loop spans 12 amino acids. CDR3 protein: CASSYGPGGYTF. The CDR3 bases are TGTGCCAGCAGTTACGGGCCGGGTGGCTACACCTTC.

This chain connects TRBV6-1 to TRBJ2-5; 7 positions match TRBD1. Unmatched junction bases numbered 12, after V lost 7 bases and J lost 4 bases. The CDR3 runs 15 residues. Germline loops: CDR1 MNHNS, CDR2 SASEGT. The CDR3 region has the DNA TGTGCCAGCAACCCTCACAGGGGAATAGGAGAGACCCAGTACTTC. This encodes CASNPHRGIGETQYF.

The chain recombines TRBV4-1 with TRBJ1-4, with D possibly matching TRBD1 (5 bases). V was trimmed by 1 base and J by 8 bases, leaving 17 bases between them. Germline-derived CDR1 and CDR2 are MGHRA and YSYEKL. The CDR3 extends over 16 amino acids. CDR3 sequence: CASSQAPIGGEEKLFF. The CDR3 nucleotides read TGCGCCAGCAGCCAAGCCCCGATCGGGGGAGAGGAAAAACTGTTTTTT.

The chain joins TRBV19 to TRBJ1-5, with D perhaps matching TRBD1 (6 bases). Trimming stripped 8 bases from V and 2 bases from J, with 16 bases between. CDR1 and CDR2 from the germline V gene are LNHDA and SQIVND (reference sequence). The CDR3 is 15 amino acids. CDR3 protein: CASQGWEGGNQPQHF. The CDR3 nucleotides are TGTGCCAGTCAGGGGTGGGAAGGGGGCAATCAGCCCCAGCATTTT.

The chain combines TRBV6-4 with TRBJ2-7, with 11 bases that match TRBD2. The CDR3 loop spans 15 amino acids. Germline V CDR1 and CDR2: MRHNA, SNTAGT. V gave up 7 bases and J gave up 3 bases; unmatched junction bases: 8. CDR3 in amino acids: CASIRHGLAGYEQYF. In DNA form, the CDR3 reads TGTGCCAGCATCCGACACGGACTAGCGGGCTACGAGCAGTACTTC.

About this clone itself: The sample has other DNA sequences that encode this CDR3 too. The chain joins TRBV7-9 to TRBJ2-7; D ambiguous. The CDR3 has 11 amino acids. V shed 0 bases and J shed 5 bases, with 2 bases lying between them. Germline-derived CDR1 and CDR2 are SEHNR and FQNEAQ (reference sequence). The CDR3 is CASSLANEQYF. As DNA, the CDR3 is TGTGCCAGCAGCTTAGCCAACGAGCAGTACTTC.

V gene TRBV28 combines with J gene TRBJ1-6; D remains unclear. The germline V gene encodes CDR1 MDHEN and CDR2 SYDVKM. V lost 3 bases, J lost 7 bases, and 7 bases lay in between. The CDR3 is made up of 13 amino acids. In nucleotides, the CDR3 is TGTGCCAGCAGTTTCCTTACGAATTCACCCCTCCACTTT. Its protein is CASSFLTNSPLHF.

This sequence joins TRBV28 and TRBJ2-1; 10 nucleotides match TRBD2. The CDR3 has 16 residues. V gave up 2 bases and J gave up 3 bases; unmatched junction bases: 4. Looked up from germline, CDR1 is MDHEN and CDR2 is SYDVKM. The CDR3 reads CASSLDRLAGYNEQFF. The CDR3 coding sequence is TGTGCCAGCAGTTTAGACCGACTAGCGGGCTACAATGAGCAGTTCTTC.

The V and J genes are TRBV7-2 and TRBJ2-3; TRBD2 matches 11 bases. Germline CDR1 is SGHTA and CDR2 is FQGNSA. The CDR3 covers 16 residues. V was pared by 5 bases and J by 4 bases, with 8 bases of the junction left unmatched. The CDR3 reads CASSDRTSGQPDTQYF. CDR3 coding DNA: TGTGCCAGCAGCGACCGGACTAGCGGGCAACCAGATACGCAGTATTTT. The complete variable domain, with remaining parts taken from reference TRBV7-2 and TRBJ2-3, reads GAGVSQSPSNKVTEKGKDVELRCDPISGHTALYWYRQSLGQGLEFLIYFQGNSAPDKSGLPSDRFSAERTGGSVSTLTIQRTQQEDSAVYLCASSDRTSGQPDTQYFGPGTRLTVL.

This rearrangement joins TRBV27 to TRBJ2-7, with 9 positions matching TRBD2. The CDR3 length is 15 residues. J gave up 2 bases and V 5 bases, and 7 bases lay outside the gene matches. Germline loops: CDR1 MNHEY, CDR2 SMNVEV (reference sequence). The CDR3, as DNA: TGTGCCAGCAGTCCCCTACCTAGCGGGGCCTACGAGCAGTACTTC. Its translation: CASSPLPSGAYEQYF.

The CDR3 here is CASSLGAPGSGYTF. The CDR3, as DNA: TGTGCCAGCAGTTTAGGGGCGCCGGGGTCTGGCTACACCTTC. V gene TRBV27 combines with J gene TRBJ1-2, with a weak D call TRBD1 (5 bases). The CDR3 runs 14 residues. Per the germline V gene, CDR1 is MNHEY and CDR2 is SMNVEV (reference sequence). With 2 bases removed from V and 7 bases from J, the gap between germline ends came to 14 bases.

The CDR3 loop is CASSEQKGEGTGELFF. DNA for the CDR3: TGTGCCAGCAGTGAACAGAAGGGGGAGGGGACCGGGGAGCTGTTTTTT. V and J are TRBV6-1 and TRBJ2-2, with D possibly matching TRBD2 (7 bases). V was shortened by 2 bases and J by 5 bases, with 15 bases between the two germline ends. Germline V gene lookup returns CDR1 MNHNS and CDR2 SASEGT. The CDR3 extends over 16 amino acids.

This clone came up a few times. The same CDR3 arises from other DNA sequences in this sample as well. The chain recombines TRBV9 with TRBJ2-2; no clear D gene. This CDR3 has 12 amino acids. Germline V gene data show CDR1 as SGDLS and CDR2 as YYNGEE. V was trimmed by 2 bases and J by 4 bases, leaving 3 bases between them. The CDR3 DNA is TGTGCCAGCAGCGTGAGCACCGGGGAGCTGTTTTTT. Translation gives CASSVSTGELFF.

The chain links TRBV28 to TRBJ1-1; 7 positions agree with TRBD1. The V and J ends lost 6 bases and 1 base, in that order; junction bases with no gene match: 5. The CDR3 length is 14 residues. CDR1 and CDR2 (germline): MDHEN, SYDVKM. The chain's CDR3 is CASSPGQWNTEAFF. The CDR3 DNA is TGTGCCAGCAGCCCGGGACAGTGGAACACTGAAGCTTTCTTT.

This chain uses TRBV6-5 with TRBJ2-2; 9 bases are a match to TRBD2. V gave up 7 bases and J gave up 2 bases; unmatched junction bases: 5. The CDR3 spans 15 residues. CDR1 is MNHEY and CDR2 is SVGAGI in the germline V gene. CDR3 sequence reads: CASTRLAENTGELFF. In DNA, the CDR3 is TGTGCCAGCACAAGACTAGCGGAAAACACCGGGGAGCTGTTTTTT.

The chain employs TRBV19 and TRBJ1-4; D might be TRBD1 (6 bases). Deletions cut 3 bases from V and 5 bases from J, with 22 bases between. Germline-derived CDR1 and CDR2 are LNHDA and SQIVND (reference sequence). The CDR3 contains 18 residues. Here the CDR3 reads CASSIERFGGRGNEKLFF. Written as DNA, the CDR3 is TGTGCCAGTAGTATTGAACGGTTCGGGGGGCGAGGAAATGAAAAACTGTTTTTT.